A single T cell receptor (beta chain) is shown here with its context. Only in-frame clones appear in the TCRdb table, and some are missing; sequencing was by immunoSEQ multiplex PCR. Altogether fewer than 50,000 clones are present, under 95% being singletons, with the ten largest covering 7.3%. The data stem from a study of PD-L1 blockade in urothelial cancer. Background on the study: Blood drawn 3 weeks (second dose) and 6 weeks after treatment start was analyzed.

The germline V gene encodes CDR1 WNHNN and CDR2 SYGVQD (reference sequence). The CDR3 covers 14 residues. Between the trimmed V and J ends, which lost 0 bases and 1 base, there was a span of 5 bases. Time point noted: peripheral blood 6 weeks after treatment start. This TCR was recovered from a man in his 70s with urothelial cancer. Specimen: PBMCs, collected around atezolizumab (anti-PD-L1) treatment. The chain links TRBV10-1 to TRBJ2-3; D gene unclear. Written as DNA, the CDR3 is TGCGCCAGCAGTGAGTCGGCAGGCACAGATACGCAGTATTTT. Residues: CASSESAGTDTQYF.